This TCR beta chain was captured by sequencing in a study of cytomegalovirus exposure and HLA in healthy donors. Turning to the study itself: The 110 or so validation repertoires used the same platform as the roughly 670 first-cohort repertoires, a later analysis reported.

Worth noting for this clone: The antigen remains undetermined.

Study-level results: The classifier was said to identify cytomegalovirus status with high specificity and sensitivity. Listed as cytomegalovirus-associated were over 150 TCR beta chains.

The donors were part of the approximately 120-subject validation cohort, which stood apart from the approximately 700-subject first cohort. This table comes from immunoSEQ multiplex PCR, and its TCRdb copy is limited to in-frame clones, with some not included. The sample includes about 64,000 clones, around 88% seen only once; the top ten take approximately 1.5%. Per germline, CDR1 LGHNA and CDR2 YNFKEQ. This CDR3 comprises 15 residues. The V end was cut by 1 base, the J end by 0 bases, with 7 bases between. The receptor comes from a woman aged 18-29 years in good health and CMV-seronegative. Specimen: PBMCs. V usage is TRBV4-2 and J usage is TRBJ2-1; the D is unclear. CDR3 DNA: TGTGCCAGCAGCCAAGGCGAGAGCTCCTACAATGAGCAGTTCTTC. Amino acids: CASSQGESSYNEQFF.